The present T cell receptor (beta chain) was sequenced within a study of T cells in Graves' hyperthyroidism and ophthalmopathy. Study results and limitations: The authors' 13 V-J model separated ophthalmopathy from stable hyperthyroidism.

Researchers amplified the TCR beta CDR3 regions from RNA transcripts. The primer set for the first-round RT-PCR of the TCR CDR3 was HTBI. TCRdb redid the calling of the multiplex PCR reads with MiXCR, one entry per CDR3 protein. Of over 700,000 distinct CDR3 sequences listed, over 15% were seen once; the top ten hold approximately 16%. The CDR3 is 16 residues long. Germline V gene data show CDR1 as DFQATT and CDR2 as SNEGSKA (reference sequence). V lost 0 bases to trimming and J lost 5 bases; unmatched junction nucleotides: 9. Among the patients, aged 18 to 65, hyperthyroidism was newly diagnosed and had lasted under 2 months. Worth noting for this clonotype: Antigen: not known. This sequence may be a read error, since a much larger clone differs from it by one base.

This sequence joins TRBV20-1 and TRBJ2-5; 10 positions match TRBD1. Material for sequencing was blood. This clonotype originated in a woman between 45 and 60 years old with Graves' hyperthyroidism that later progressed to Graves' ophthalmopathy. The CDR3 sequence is CSARDRGTGEGETQYF. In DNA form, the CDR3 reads TGCAGTGCTAGAGATAGGGGGACAGGGGAAGGTGAGACCCAGTACTTC.